The source of this TCR beta chain is a study of post-analysis software for immune sequencing data. Unique molecular identifiers were carried by the TCR beta cDNA libraries. MiXCR, applied by TCRdb to the PCR reads, yields one record per CDR3 protein. This table holds 600,000 to 750,000 distinct CDR3 sequences, approximately 60% found once. A remark on this clonotype: Its antigen remains unknown.

Germline V lookup: CDR1 MGHRA, CDR2 YSYEKL. V dropped 5 bases and J dropped 7; count of bases not matched to a gene: 7. CDR3 size: 15 residues. Notes on the study in general: Roughly 5 TRBV segments, TRBV5-6, TRBV5-1 and TRBV20-1 among them, were found more frequent in patients than controls.

The chain couples TRBV4-1 to TRBJ2-3; the match to TRBD2 covers 12 bases. This clonotype originated in a girl aged 2-10 years with multiple sclerosis. Sequencing used blood. The CDR3 region has the DNA TGCGCCAGCAGCGCATGGACTAGCGGGATCAATACGCAGTATTTT. This encodes CASSAWTSGINTQYF.